These T cell receptor beta chains were read from a single sample in a study of T cell repertoires in cytomegalovirus infection. TCRdb fed the reads into MiXCR, producing one record per CDR3 protein. Of about 770,000 distinct CDR3 sequences in the sample, under 35% were seen once. Antigens for these TCRs are unknown. Here the sequenced sample was cultured CD8+ T cells from PBMCs, taken from culture after CMV antigen stimulation. The receptors were sampled from a human donor in good health (CMV status not recorded). Some clones in this sample may be carry-over from other donors' samples. The CDR3 runs from the conserved cysteine through the conserved F or W. Each record gives: J gene, V gene, CDR3 protein.

J gene: TRBJ2-2; V gene: TRBV6-6; CDR3 protein: CASSYLLISPTGELFF
J gene: TRBJ2-5; V gene: TRBV7-6; CDR3 protein: CASSLERGHQETQYF
J gene: TRBJ2-3; V gene: TRBV6-1; CDR3 protein: CASSEDRTPTDTQYF
J gene: TRBJ2-7; V gene: TRBV4-3; CDR3 protein: CASSHPGAGSSYEQYF
J gene: TRBJ2-3; V gene: TRBV7-4; CDR3 protein: CASRTRDRRTDTQYF
J gene: TRBJ1-4; V gene: TRBV6-8; CDR3 protein: CASSYEAVGEKLFF
J gene: TRBJ2-3; V gene: TRBV7-9; CDR3 protein: CASRSGADTQYF
J gene: TRBJ2-7; V gene: TRBV12-3/TRBV12-4; CDR3 protein: CASSLFNGGDEQYF
J gene: TRBJ2-5; V gene: TRBV28; CDR3 protein: CASSLRQIQETQYF
J gene: TRBJ2-7; V gene: TRBV7-6; CDR3 protein: CASSFLGVSYEQYF
J gene: TRBJ2-5; V gene: TRBV7-9; CDR3 protein: CASIGGMKTQYF
J gene: TRBJ1-2; V gene: TRBV2; CDR3 protein: CASRDYGGGDECYTF
J gene: TRBJ1-5; V gene: TRBV7-2; CDR3 protein: CASKDGHRGNQPQHF
J gene: TRBJ1-1; V gene: TRBV3-1; CDR3 protein: CASSQFRGSGMNTEAFF
J gene: TRBJ2-1; V gene: TRBV7-6; CDR3 protein: CASSYGTSGAADNEQFF
J gene: TRBJ2-3; V gene: TRBV6-1; CDR3 protein: CASSAGEAWEDTQYF
J gene: TRBJ2-3; V gene: TRBV7-6; CDR3 protein: CASSLGLAATSTDTQYF
J gene: TRBJ2-3; V gene: TRBV6-5; CDR3 protein: CASSPRWRGRTDTQYF
J gene: TRBJ2-2; V gene: TRBV6-2/TRBV6-3; CDR3 protein: CASRQGVGELFF
J gene: TRBJ1-1; V gene: TRBV4-2; CDR3 protein: CASSQDEITEAFF
J gene: TRBJ2-1; V gene: TRBV24-1; CDR3 protein: CATSDLRLSSYNEQFF
J gene: TRBJ1-1; V gene: TRBV6-1; CDR3 protein: CASSDTSPEAFF
J gene: TRBJ2-5; V gene: TRBV5-4; CDR3 protein: CASSLIAGGKETQYF
J gene: TRBJ2-1; V gene: TRBV4-1; CDR3 protein: CASSPVAGSYNEQFF
J gene: TRBJ1-4; V gene: TRBV5-6; CDR3 protein: CASSPRQGVSNEKLFF
J gene: TRBJ2-1; V gene: TRBV7-2; CDR3 protein: CASSIGLAGGDEQFF
J gene: TRBJ2-2; V gene: TRBV7-9; CDR3 protein: CASSPTGNSNTGELFF
J gene: TRBJ2-3; V gene: TRBV10-2; CDR3 protein: CASSHRSYTNTQYF
J gene: TRBJ2-7; V gene: TRBV7-9; CDR3 protein: CASSLPGGLYEQYF
J gene: TRBJ1-1; V gene: TRBV29-1; CDR3 protein: CSVGETDYNTEAFF
J gene: TRBJ2-7; V gene: TRBV7-9; CDR3 protein: CASSSGTGRAYEQYF
J gene: TRBJ1-1; V gene: TRBV27; CDR3 protein: CASSLWRDTEAFF
J gene: TRBJ2-7; V gene: TRBV6-2/TRBV6-3; CDR3 protein: CATDPTGDSSYEQYF
J gene: TRBJ2-1; V gene: TRBV6-1; CDR3 protein: CASSEIHGGRGAHNEQFF
J gene: TRBJ1-1; V gene: TRBV7-9; CDR3 protein: CASSLRDRDTEAFF
J gene: TRBJ1-6; V gene: TRBV6-6; CDR3 protein: CASISSQSSYNSPLHF
J gene: TRBJ2-1; V gene: TRBV28; CDR3 protein: CASSLAQGHNEQFF
J gene: TRBJ1-4; V gene: TRBV19; CDR3 protein: CASSFRGMANEKLFF
J gene: TRBJ1-2; V gene: TRBV7-4; CDR3 protein: CASSPWVNYGYTF
J gene: TRBJ1-2; V gene: TRBV6-2/TRBV6-3; CDR3 protein: CASSYSPLPRDYGYTF
J gene: TRBJ2-3; V gene: TRBV28; CDR3 protein: CASRGQGPLDTQYF